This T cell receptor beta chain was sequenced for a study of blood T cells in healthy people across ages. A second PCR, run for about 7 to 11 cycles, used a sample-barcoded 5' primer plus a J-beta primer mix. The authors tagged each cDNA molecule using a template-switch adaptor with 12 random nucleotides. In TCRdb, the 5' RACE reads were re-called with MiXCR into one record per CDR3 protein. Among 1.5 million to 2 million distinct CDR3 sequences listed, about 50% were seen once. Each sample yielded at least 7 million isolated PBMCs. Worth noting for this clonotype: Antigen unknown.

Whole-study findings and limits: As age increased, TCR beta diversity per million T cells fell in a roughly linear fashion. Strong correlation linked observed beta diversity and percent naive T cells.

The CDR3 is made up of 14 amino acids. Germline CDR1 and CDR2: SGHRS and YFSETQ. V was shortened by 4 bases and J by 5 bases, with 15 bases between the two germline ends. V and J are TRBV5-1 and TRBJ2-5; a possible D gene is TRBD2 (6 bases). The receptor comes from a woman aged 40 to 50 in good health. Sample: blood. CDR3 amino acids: CASSDPMAGETQYF. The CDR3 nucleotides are TGCGCCAGCAGCGACCCTATGGCGGGGGAGACCCAGTACTTC.